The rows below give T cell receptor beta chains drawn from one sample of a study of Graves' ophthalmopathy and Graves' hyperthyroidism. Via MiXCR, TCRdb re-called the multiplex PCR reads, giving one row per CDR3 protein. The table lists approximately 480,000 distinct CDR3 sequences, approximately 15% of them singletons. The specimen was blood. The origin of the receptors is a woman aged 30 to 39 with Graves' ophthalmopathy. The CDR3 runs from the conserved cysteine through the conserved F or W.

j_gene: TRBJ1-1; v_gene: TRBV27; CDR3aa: CASSLSRGPTEAFF
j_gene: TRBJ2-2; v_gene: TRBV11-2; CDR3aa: CASSPRTLTNTGELFF
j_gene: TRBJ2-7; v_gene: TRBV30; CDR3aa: CAWSKDPPYEQYF
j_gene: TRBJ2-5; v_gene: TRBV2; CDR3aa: CASSRGTVSQETQYF
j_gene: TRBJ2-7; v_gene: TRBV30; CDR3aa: CAWSGAYEQYF
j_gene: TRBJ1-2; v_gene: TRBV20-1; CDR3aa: CSARDLLYYGYTF
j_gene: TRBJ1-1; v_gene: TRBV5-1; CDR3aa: CASSSHTGTGDTEAFF
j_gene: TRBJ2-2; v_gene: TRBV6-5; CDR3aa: CASSYRVTNTGELFF
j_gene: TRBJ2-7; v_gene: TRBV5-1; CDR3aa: CASSLGAPGRGLWEQYF
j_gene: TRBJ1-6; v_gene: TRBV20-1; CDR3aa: CSAVRGTYNSPLHF
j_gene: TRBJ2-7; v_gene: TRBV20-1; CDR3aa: CSARDWTGVENEQYF
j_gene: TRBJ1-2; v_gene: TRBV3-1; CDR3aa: CASSQTGVGYGYTF
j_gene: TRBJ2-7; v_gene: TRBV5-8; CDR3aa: CASSGRFGYEQYF
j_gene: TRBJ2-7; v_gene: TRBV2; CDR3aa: CASSVVLAGAYEQYF
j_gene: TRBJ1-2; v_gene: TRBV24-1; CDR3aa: CATSDFSGDGYTF
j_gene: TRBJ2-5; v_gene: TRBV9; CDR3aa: CASSVTEETQYF
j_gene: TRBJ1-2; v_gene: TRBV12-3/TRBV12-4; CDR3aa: CASSLGGTNYGYTF
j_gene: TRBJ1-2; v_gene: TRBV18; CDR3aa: CASSPPGQGSGYTF
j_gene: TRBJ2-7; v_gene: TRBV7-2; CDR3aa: CASSLILRGGHEQYF
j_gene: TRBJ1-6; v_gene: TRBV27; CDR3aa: CASRPQSSYNSPLHF
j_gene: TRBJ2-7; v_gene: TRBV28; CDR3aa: CASSFDRGRDSYEQYF
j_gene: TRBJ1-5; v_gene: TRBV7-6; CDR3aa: CASSLEENNQPQHF
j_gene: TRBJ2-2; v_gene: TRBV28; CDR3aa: CASSLRDRVTSTGELFF
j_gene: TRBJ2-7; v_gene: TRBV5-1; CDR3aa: CASSLSVDERPREQYF
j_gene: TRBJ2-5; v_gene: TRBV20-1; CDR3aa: CSARELWGLDQETQYF
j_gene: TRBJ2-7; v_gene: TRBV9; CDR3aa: CASSRQASGTYEQYF
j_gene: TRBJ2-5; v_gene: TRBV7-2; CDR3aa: CASIFGVETQYF
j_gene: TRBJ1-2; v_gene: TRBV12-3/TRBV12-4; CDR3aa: CASSFGPKGGYTF
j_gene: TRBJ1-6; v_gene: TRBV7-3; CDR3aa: CASLGRVNSPPHF
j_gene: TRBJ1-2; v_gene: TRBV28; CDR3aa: CASRPGQGDGYTF
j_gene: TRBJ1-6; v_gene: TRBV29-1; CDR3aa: CSVSLLTGGAGNSPLHF
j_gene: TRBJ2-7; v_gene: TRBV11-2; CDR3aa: CASSPTTAPYEQYF
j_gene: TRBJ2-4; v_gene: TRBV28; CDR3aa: CASRRIGITKNIKYF
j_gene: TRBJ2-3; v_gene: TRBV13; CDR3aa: CASSPPPLAGGPSTDTQYF
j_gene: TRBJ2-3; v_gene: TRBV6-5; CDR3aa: CASSYRRLSSTDTQYF
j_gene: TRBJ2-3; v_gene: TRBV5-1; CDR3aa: CASSLDFADTQYF
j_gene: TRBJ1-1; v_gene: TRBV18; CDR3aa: CASSPGTGRGYTEAFF
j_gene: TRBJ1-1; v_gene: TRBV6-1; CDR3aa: CASCDEWRTEAFF
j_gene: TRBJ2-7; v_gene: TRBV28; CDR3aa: CASSSADRGLGYEQYF
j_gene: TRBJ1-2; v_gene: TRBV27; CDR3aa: CARLDRLHFYGYTF
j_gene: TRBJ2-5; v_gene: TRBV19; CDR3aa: CASSIRTSGTVETQYF
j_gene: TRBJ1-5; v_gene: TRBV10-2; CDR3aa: CASRNPRQADSNQPQHF